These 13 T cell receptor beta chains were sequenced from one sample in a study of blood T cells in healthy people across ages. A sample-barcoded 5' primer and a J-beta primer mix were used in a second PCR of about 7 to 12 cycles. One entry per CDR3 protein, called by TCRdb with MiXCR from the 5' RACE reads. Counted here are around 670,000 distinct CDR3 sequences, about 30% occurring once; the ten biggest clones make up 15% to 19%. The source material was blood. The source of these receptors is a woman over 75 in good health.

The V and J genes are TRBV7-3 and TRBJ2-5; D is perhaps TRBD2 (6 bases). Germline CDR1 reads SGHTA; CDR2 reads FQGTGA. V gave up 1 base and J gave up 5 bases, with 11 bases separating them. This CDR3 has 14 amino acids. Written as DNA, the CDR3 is TGTGCCAGCAGCTTAAATGCGCGGGGTGAGACCCAGTACTTC. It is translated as CASSLNARGETQYF.

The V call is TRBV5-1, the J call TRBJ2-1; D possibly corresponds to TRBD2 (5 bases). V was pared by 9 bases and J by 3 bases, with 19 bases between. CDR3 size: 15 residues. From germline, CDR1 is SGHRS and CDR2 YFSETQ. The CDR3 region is CATKRATSNYNEQFF. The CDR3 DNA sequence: TGCGCCACTAAGAGGGCTACCAGTAACTACAATGAGCAGTTCTTC.

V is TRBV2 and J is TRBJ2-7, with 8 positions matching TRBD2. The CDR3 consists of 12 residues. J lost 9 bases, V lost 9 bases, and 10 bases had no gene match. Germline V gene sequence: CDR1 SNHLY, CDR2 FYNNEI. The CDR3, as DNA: TGTGCCAGTAGTAAGGACGCGGGGGGGCAGTACTTC. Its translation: CASSKDAGGQYF. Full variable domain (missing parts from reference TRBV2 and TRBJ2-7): EPEVTQTPSHQVTQMGQEVILRCVPISNHLYFYWYRQILGQKVEFLVSFYNNEISEKSEIFDDQFSVERPDGSNFTLKIRSTKLEDSAMYFCASSKDAGGQYFGPGTRLTVT.

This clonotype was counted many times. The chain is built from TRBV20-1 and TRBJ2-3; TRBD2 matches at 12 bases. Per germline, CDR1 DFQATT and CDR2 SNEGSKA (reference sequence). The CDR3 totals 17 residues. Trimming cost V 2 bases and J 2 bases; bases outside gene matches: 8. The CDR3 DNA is TGCAGTGCTAGAAGGGCTAGCGGGGGGGCCCTCACAGATACGCAGTATTTT. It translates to CSARRASGGALTDTQYF.

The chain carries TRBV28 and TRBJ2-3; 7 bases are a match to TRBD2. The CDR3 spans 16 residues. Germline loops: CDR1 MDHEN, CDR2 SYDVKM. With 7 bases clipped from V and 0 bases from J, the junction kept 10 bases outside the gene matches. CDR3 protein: CASMGFGGLSTDTQYF. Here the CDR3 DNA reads TGTGCCAGCATGGGCTTCGGGGGGTTGAGCACAGATACGCAGTATTTT.

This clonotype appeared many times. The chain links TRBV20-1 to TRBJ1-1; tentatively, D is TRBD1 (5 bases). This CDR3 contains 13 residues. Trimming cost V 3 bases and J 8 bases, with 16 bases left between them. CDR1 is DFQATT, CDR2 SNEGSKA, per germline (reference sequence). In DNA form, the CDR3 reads TGCAGTGCTAGCGTTGGGGGAACAAACGAAGCTTTCTTT. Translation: CSASVGGTNEAFF.

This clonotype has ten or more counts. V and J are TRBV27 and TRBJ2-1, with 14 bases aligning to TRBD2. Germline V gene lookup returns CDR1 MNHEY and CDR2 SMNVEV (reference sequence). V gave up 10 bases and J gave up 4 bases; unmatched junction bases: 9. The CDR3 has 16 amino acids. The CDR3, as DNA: TGTGCCACTATCGGACTAGCGGGGGGACTTTACAATGAGCAGTTCTTC. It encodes CATIGLAGGLYNEQFF.

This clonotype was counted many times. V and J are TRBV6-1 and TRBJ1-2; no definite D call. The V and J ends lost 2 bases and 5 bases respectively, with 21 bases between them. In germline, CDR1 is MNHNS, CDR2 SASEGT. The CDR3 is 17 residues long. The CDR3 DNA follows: TGTGCCAGCAGTGAAACTTTTGGCGGGCTTGGGGAGTATGGCTACACCTTC. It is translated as CASSETFGGLGEYGYTF.

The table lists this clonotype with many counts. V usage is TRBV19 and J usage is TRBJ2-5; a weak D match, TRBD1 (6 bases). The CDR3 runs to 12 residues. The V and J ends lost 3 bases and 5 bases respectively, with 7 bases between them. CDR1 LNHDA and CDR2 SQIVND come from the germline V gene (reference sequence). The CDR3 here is CASSIQGETQYF. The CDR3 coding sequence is TGTGCCAGTAGTATTCAGGGGGAGACCCAGTACTTC.

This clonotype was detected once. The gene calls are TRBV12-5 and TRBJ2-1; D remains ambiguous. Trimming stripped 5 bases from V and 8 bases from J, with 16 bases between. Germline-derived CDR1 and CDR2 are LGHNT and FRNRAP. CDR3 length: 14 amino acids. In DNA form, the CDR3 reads TGTGCTAGTGGTCCCACGGACCTCCGCGATGAGCAGTTCTTC. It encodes CASGPTDLRDEQFF.

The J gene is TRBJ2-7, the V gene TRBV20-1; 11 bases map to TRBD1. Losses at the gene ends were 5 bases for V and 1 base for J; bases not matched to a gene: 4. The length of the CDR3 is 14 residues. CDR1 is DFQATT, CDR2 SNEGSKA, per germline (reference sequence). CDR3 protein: CSAGGQGASYEQYF. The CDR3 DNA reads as TGCAGTGCTGGCGGACAGGGGGCTTCCTACGAGCAGTACTTC.

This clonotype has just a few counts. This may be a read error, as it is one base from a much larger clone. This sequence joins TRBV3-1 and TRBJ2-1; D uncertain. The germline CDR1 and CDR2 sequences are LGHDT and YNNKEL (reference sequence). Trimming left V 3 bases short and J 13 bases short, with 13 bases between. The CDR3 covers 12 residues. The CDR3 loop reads CASSQVSETQFF. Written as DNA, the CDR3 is TGTGCCAGCAGCCAGGTATCTGAGACCCAGTTCTTC.

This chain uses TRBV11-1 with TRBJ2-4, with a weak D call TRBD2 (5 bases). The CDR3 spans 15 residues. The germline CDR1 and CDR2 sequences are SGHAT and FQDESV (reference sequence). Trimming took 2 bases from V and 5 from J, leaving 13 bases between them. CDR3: CASSLRPLGENIQYF. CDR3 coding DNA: TGTGCCAGCAGCTTACGGCCGCTCGGGGAAAACATTCAGTACTTC.